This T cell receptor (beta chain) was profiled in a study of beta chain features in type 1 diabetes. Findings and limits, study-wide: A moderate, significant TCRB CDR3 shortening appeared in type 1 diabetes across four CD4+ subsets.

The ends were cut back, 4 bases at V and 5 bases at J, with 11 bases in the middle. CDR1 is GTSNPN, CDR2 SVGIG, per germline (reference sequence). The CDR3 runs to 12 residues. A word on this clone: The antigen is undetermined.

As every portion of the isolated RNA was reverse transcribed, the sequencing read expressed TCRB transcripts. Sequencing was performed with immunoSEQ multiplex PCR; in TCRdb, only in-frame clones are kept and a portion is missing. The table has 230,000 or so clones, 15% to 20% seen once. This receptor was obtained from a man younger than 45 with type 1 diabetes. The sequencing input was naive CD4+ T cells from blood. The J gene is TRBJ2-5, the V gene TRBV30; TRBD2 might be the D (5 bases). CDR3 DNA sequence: TGTGCCTGGAAAGGTGGGAGCGAGACCCAGTACTTC. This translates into CAWKGGSETQYF. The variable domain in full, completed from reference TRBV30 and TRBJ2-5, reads SQTIHQWPATLVQPVGSPLSLECTVEGTSNPNLYWYRQAAGRGLQLLFYSVGIGQISSEVPQNLSASRPQDRQFILSSKKLLLSDSGFYLCAWKGGSETQYFGPGTRLLVL.